This T cell receptor beta chain emerged from a study of cytomegalovirus exposure and HLA in healthy donors. With 60 Vbeta and 13 Jbeta primers, the PCR was carried out. Profiled with immunoSEQ multiplex PCR; TCRdb holds only in-frame clones, not every one. Here the sample table reports more than 130,000 clones. The sample was PBMCs. The source of this sequence is a man in his forties or fifties in good health and CMV-seronegative.

CDR3: CASIRQGAISYEQYF. The CDR3 coding sequence is TGCGCCAGCATTCGACAGGGGGCGATTTCCTACGAGCAGTACTTC. The chain recombines TRBV10-1 with TRBJ2-7, with 10 bases lining up with TRBD1. CDR3 length: 15 residues. Germline trimming cut 7 bases from V and 1 base from J; bases unmatched to any gene: 7. From germline, CDR1 is WNHNN and CDR2 SYGVQD (reference sequence).